This passage covers 28 T cell receptor beta chains from one sample sequenced in a study of radiotherapy plus CTLA-4 blockade in lung cancer. Repertoires were generated with immunoSEQ multiplex PCR, while TCRdb's copy carries only in-frame clones and drops some. The sample holds 55,000 to 70,000 clones, over 75% seen once. The source was peripheral blood, collected from a patient treated with radiotherapy plus ipilimumab. These receptors came from a human donor with non-small cell lung cancer who had a complete response to radiotherapy plus ipilimumab.

The chain carries TRBV7-2 and TRBJ2-3; 12 bases are a match to TRBD2. CDR1 is SGHTA and CDR2 is FQGNSA in the germline V gene. The CDR3 runs 15 residues. V shed 4 bases and J 4 bases; nucleotides not matched to a gene: 3. CDR3 amino acids: CASSSSGRAADTQYF. The CDR3 DNA reads as TGTGCCAGCAGCTCTAGCGGGAGGGCCGCAGATACGCAGTATTTT.

This chain uses TRBV15 with TRBJ1-4, with 7 positions matching TRBD1. CDR3 size: 21 residues. Germline values: CDR1 LNHNV, CDR2 YYDKDF (reference sequence). Trimming took 0 bases from V and 0 from J; bases not matched to a gene: 16. The CDR3 nucleotides are TGTGCCACCAGCAGAGATAGGGGGCAGGGGAGTGCCTTTGCAACTAATGAAAAACTGTTTTTT. Translated, it gives CATSRDRGQGSAFATNEKLFF.

The V call is TRBV28, the J call TRBJ1-1; D gene uncertain. This CDR3 is 15 amino acids long. Germline CDR1 and CDR2: MDHEN and SYDVKM. The ends were cut back, 7 bases at V and 3 bases at J, with 18 bases in the middle. The CDR3 coding sequence is TGTGCCAGCACCCCCCGGTTGGTACAGCACACTGAAGCTTTCTTT. Its protein product is CASTPRLVQHTEAFF.

This chain joins TRBV18 and TRBJ2-2; tentative D call: TRBD1 (5 bases). The CDR3 sequence is 14 residues long. Germline V gene data show CDR1 as KGHSH and CDR2 as LQKENI. Trimming cost V 4 bases and J 4 bases, with 10 bases left between them. The CDR3 is CASSQDTFTGELFF. CDR3 nucleotides: TGTGCCAGCTCACAGGACACCTTCACCGGGGAGCTGTTTTTT.

The chain has TRBV10-2 and TRBJ1-5, with 8 bases fitting TRBD1. Looked up from germline, CDR1 is WSHSY and CDR2 is SAAADI. Trimming at V came to 9 bases and at J to 2 bases, leaving 3 bases not matched to a gene. The CDR3 totals 13 residues. CDR3: CASTGQGNQPQHF. CDR3 in DNA: TGCGCCAGTACGGGACAGGGCAATCAGCCCCAGCATTTT.

The V call is TRBV7-9, the J call TRBJ2-5; 10 nucleotides align to TRBD1. Per germline, CDR1 SEHNR and CDR2 FQNEAQ (reference sequence). The V segment lost 4 bases and the J segment 4 bases; nucleotides outside the gene matches: 3. The CDR3 spans 14 residues. DNA for the CDR3: TGTGCCAGCAGCTCCTGGGACAGGGGAGAGACCCAGTACTTC. It codes for CASSSWDRGETQYF.

This chain joins TRBV11-2 and TRBJ1-1; TRBD1 aligns across 7 bases. The V segment lost 8 bases and the J segment 1 base; nucleotides outside the gene matches: 19. The CDR3 runs 18 residues. CDR1 is SGHAT and CDR2 is FQNNGV in the germline V gene. This chain's CDR3 is CASSLRGKTGFENTEAFF. The DNA for the CDR3 is TGTGCCAGCTCCTTACGGGGGAAGACAGGGTTTGAGAACACTGAAGCTTTCTTT.

The chain employs TRBV10-2 and TRBJ2-2, with TRBD2 as a possible D gene (5 bases). The CDR3 consists of 13 residues. Germline-derived CDR1 and CDR2 are WSHSY and SAAADI. V lost 5 bases to trimming and J lost 7 bases, with 11 bases between them. CDR3: CASSSYGIGELFF. DNA for the CDR3: TGCGCCAGCAGTAGTTACGGGATCGGGGAGCTGTTTTTT.

This rearrangement joins TRBV5-5 to TRBJ1-1; 9 bases align to TRBD1. The junction had 6 bases not matched to a gene; V was cut back by 1 base and J by 5 bases. Germline loops: CDR1 SGHKS, CDR2 YYEKEE (reference sequence). The CDR3 is 15 residues long. The CDR3 loop reads CASSLINRGLTEAFF. CDR3 DNA sequence: TGTGCCAGCAGCTTGATAAACAGGGGGCTGACTGAAGCTTTCTTT.

This chain connects TRBV23-1 to TRBJ1-1; 8 bases fit TRBD1. TRBV23-1 is placed among ORFs of uncertain function. Trimming took 3 bases from V and 5 from J; bases not matched to a gene: 5. The CDR3 is made up of 14 amino acids. CDR3 DNA sequence: TGCGCCAGCAGTCAGCCCACAGGGGGGACTGAAGCTTTCTTT. Its translation: CASSQPTGGTEAFF.

V gene TRBV7-6 combines with J gene TRBJ2-3; D may be TRBD1 (6 bases). This CDR3 spans 16 amino acids. Germline CDR1 reads SGHVS; CDR2 reads FNYEAQ. V lost 5 bases and J lost 1, with 16 bases in between. CDR3 sequence reads: CASSPQGPSRTDTQYF. The CDR3 region has the DNA TGTGCCAGCAGCCCACAGGGTCCCTCACGCACAGATACGCAGTATTTT.

The chain couples TRBV11-2 to TRBJ2-7, with 9 bases that match TRBD2. Germline values: CDR1 SGHAT, CDR2 FQNNGV. The length of the CDR3 is 18 residues. V lost 5 bases, J lost 3 bases, and 17 bases stayed unmatched. The CDR3 bases are TGTGCCAGCAGCCCAGGGTTGGGAACTAGCGGGCGCGACTACGAGCAGTACGTC. This codes for CASSPGLGTSGRDYEQYV.

The gene calls are TRBV18 and TRBJ2-7; 9 positions agree with TRBD1. This CDR3 is built from 15 residues. J was trimmed by 4 bases and V by 5 bases; bases with no gene match: 9. Germline V CDR1 and CDR2: KGHSH, LQKENI. The DNA for the CDR3 is TGTGCCAGCTCAGAGACAGGGGGGCCCATTTACGAGCAGTACTTC. Translating it yields CASSETGGPIYEQYF. Drawing the rest from reference TRBV18 and TRBJ2-7, the complete variable domain is NAGVMQNPRHLVRRRGQEARLRCSPMKGHSHVYWYRQLPEEGLKFMVYLQKENIIDESGMPKERFSAEFPKEGPSILRIQQVVRGDSAAYFCASSETGGPIYEQYFGPGTRLTVT.

This clone was found a few times. This chain links TRBV18 with TRBJ1-4; TRBD1 matches 7 bases. The CDR3 contains 15 residues. After removal of 0 bases from V and 8 bases from J, the junction contained 6 bases not matched to a gene. CDR1 is KGHSH, CDR2 LQKENI, per germline. CDR3 coding DNA: TGTGCCAGCTCACCACCCCAGGGGGTTCGGGAAAAACTGTTTTTT. Encoded protein: CASSPPQGVREKLFF. Variable domain in full (rest from reference TRBV18 and TRBJ1-4): NAGVMQNPRHLVRRRGQEARLRCSPMKGHSHVYWYRQLPEEGLKFMVYLQKENIIDESGMPKERFSAEFPKEGPSILRIQQVVRGDSAAYFCASSPPQGVREKLFFGSGTQLSVL.

The J gene is TRBJ1-3, the V gene TRBV7-6, with unresolved D. Germline loops: CDR1 SGHVS, CDR2 FNYEAQ. The CDR3 totals 16 residues. Deletions cut 0 bases from V and 0 bases from J, with 9 bases between. Here the CDR3 reads CASSLAGGSSGNTIYF. CDR3 nucleotides: TGTGCCAGCAGCTTAGCAGGAGGTAGCTCTGGAAACACCATATATTTT.

This clone was detected many times. The CDR3: CSAPEGAGNTIYF. The CDR3 coding sequence is TGCAGCGCCCCAGAGGGGGCGGGAAACACCATATATTTT. The chain combines TRBV29-1 with TRBJ1-3; 7 bases map to TRBD1. With V trimmed by 7 bases and J by 4 bases, 7 bases remained unmatched. CDR1 is SQVTM, CDR2 ANQGSEA, per germline. The CDR3 has 13 residues.

This clone has a single count. V usage is TRBV18 and J usage is TRBJ2-7; TRBD2 is a possible D gene (6 bases). This CDR3 has 13 residues. V was cut by 2 bases and J by 4 bases, with 9 bases left in between. Germline values: CDR1 KGHSH, CDR2 LQKENI. CDR3 sequence reads: CASSPEGRYEQYV. DNA of the CDR3: TGTGCCAGCTCACCAGAGGGGAGGTACGAGCAGTACGTC.

This clone was seen more than once but under ten times. The chain has TRBV7-8 and TRBJ1-2; TRBD1 is a possible D gene (6 bases). Deletions cut 0 bases from V and 2 bases from J, with 10 bases between. Germline V lookup: CDR1 SGHVS, CDR2 FQNEAQ. There are 15 residues in the CDR3. This CDR3 reads CASSLAGALNYGYTF. In DNA form, the CDR3 reads TGTGCCAGCAGCTTAGCGGGGGCGCTGAACTATGGCTACACCTTC.

The chain employs TRBV19 and TRBJ1-4; D is undetermined. The CDR3 is 12 amino acids. Trimming took off 7 bases at V and 7 bases at J, with 10 bases between the two ends. Germline lookup yields CDR1 LNHDA and CDR2 SQIVND (reference sequence). CDR3 protein: CASKGRGEKLFF. Here the CDR3 DNA reads TGTGCCAGTAAGGGCCGGGGTGAAAAACTGTTTTTT.

The chain recombines TRBV27 with TRBJ2-4; D is undetermined. This CDR3 is built from 13 residues. Germline V lookup: CDR1 MNHEY, CDR2 SMNVEV (reference sequence). Trimming pared 0 bases from V and 8 bases from J, leaving 8 bases between. The CDR3 sequence is CASSLSYRDIQYF. CDR3 sequence (DNA): TGTGCCAGCAGTTTATCCTACCGGGACATTCAGTACTTC.

This chain links TRBV2 with TRBJ1-5, with 12 bases identical to TRBD1. The CDR3 is made up of 16 amino acids. From germline, CDR1 is SNHLY and CDR2 FYNNEI. The J segment lost 4 bases and the V segment lost 6 bases, leaving 7 bases of the junction unmatched. The CDR3 DNA sequence: TGTGCCAGCAGGGGTGGGACAGGGGGCGAGAATCAGCCCCAGCATTTT. This translates into CASRGGTGGENQPQHF.

The chain carries TRBV2 and TRBJ1-6; 7 nucleotides match TRBD1. J was trimmed by 7 bases and V by 7 bases; bases with no gene match: 7. The CDR3 runs 14 residues. The germline V gene has CDR1 SNHLY and CDR2 FYNNEI. CDR3 sequence (DNA): TGTGCCAGCACCCCCGGACAGGCGAATTCACCCCTCCACTTT. Protein sequence: CASTPGQANSPLHF.

This chain links TRBV9 with TRBJ1-6; D ambiguous. CDR1 and CDR2 (germline): SGDLS, YYNGEE. The CDR3 is made up of 15 amino acids. The V gene lost 0 bases and the J gene lost 5 bases, with 9 bases spanning the gap. The DNA of the CDR3 is TGTGCCAGCAGCGTAGGAGGGTTGAATAATTCACCCCTCCACTTT. Residues: CASSVGGLNNSPLHF. The full variable domain, completed using reference TRBV9 and TRBJ1-6, is DSGVTQTPKHLITATGQRVTLRCSPRSGDLSVYWYQQSLDQGLQFLIQYYNGEERAKGNILERFSAQQFPDLHSELNLSSLELGDSALYFCASSVGGLNNSPLHFGNGTRLTVT.

V and J are TRBV29-1 and TRBJ2-3; 7 bases fit TRBD2. J lost 4 bases, V lost 5 bases, and 3 bases had no gene match. The CDR3 is 12 residues long. Germline CDR1 and CDR2: SQVTM and ANQGSEA. This CDR3 is CSVRGGSDTQYF. The DNA for the CDR3 is TGCAGCGTTCGGGGAGGGTCAGATACGCAGTATTTT.

The table lists this clone with a count of one. The chain employs TRBV7-2 and TRBJ1-2, with 7 positions matching TRBD1. J was trimmed by 8 bases and V by 5 bases; bases with no gene match: 11. From germline, CDR1 is SGHTA and CDR2 FQGNSA. The CDR3 consists of 14 residues. Written as DNA, the CDR3 is TGTGCCAGCAGCCGGGACCCGACCAGGGGGGGCTACACCTTC. Translated, it gives CASSRDPTRGGYTF.

J is TRBJ1-1 and V is TRBV10-3, with 8 bases aligning to TRBD1. V lost 2 bases to trimming and J lost 3 bases; unmatched junction nucleotides: 2. Germline assignment: CDR1 ENHRY and CDR2 SYGVKD. This CDR3 is 14 amino acids long. In nucleotides, the CDR3 is TGTGCCATCAGTGAGACAGGGGGGGACACTGAAGCTTTCTTT. It translates to CAISETGGDTEAFF.

The V gene is TRBV19, the J gene TRBJ1-5; 10 bases map to TRBD1. The CDR3 sequence is 16 residues long. V shed 5 bases, J shed 0 bases, and the junction held 4 bases outside the gene matches. CDR1 LNHDA and CDR2 SQIVND come from the germline V gene (reference sequence). This chain's CDR3 is CASSPGQGNSNQPQHF. CDR3 bases: TGTGCCAGTAGTCCGGGACAGGGGAATAGCAATCAGCCCCAGCATTTT.

The chain links TRBV19 to TRBJ2-3; maybe TRBD1 (5 bases). Germline values: CDR1 LNHDA, CDR2 SQIVND (reference sequence). Trimming removed 5 bases from V and 6 bases from J, with 21 bases in between. The CDR3 is 16 amino acids. The CDR3 region has the DNA TGTGCCAGTAGTGCTTCCCGGACACCCGGGTGGGATACGCAGTATTTT. It is translated as CASSASRTPGWDTQYF.